This T cell receptor beta chain stems from a study of neurological immune-mediated disorders. CDR3 length equals 11 residues. Germline V lookup: CDR1 DFQATT, CDR2 SNEGSKA (reference sequence). With 6 bases removed from V and 3 bases from J, the gap between germline ends came to 9 bases. 2 million unsorted PBMCs were stored in RNAlater at -80 °C before RNA extraction. The cDNA was synthesized by 5'RACE incorporating 10-nucleotide random UMIs. Over 200 million TCR-beta sequences, together covering 15-18 subjects, were produced by every individual sequencing run that was carried out. MiXCR, applied by TCRdb to the 5' RACE reads, yields one record per CDR3 protein. This sample has approximately 32,000 distinct CDR3 sequences, with 7% to 8% found just once. This clonotype was detected many times.

The chain joins TRBV20-1 to TRBJ2-7; D may be TRBD1 (6 bases). The source of this sequence is a middle-aged woman in good health. The sequencing input was PBMCs. The CDR3 loop reads CSAGQSYEQYF. The CDR3 DNA is TGCAGTGCCGGACAGAGCTACGAGCAGTACTTC.